The clone carrying this TCR beta chain was picked up a small number of times. Its target is not known. The junction departs from germline at one end; a sequencing error may be responsible. The CDR3 covers 8 residues. CDR1 is GTSNPN and CDR2 is SVGIG in the germline V gene (reference sequence). This entry is derived from a study of beta chain features in type 1 diabetes. Study-level information: Healthy donors, compared against patients, showed similar age, gender and cell yields.

The isolated RNA, all of it, was reverse transcribed, so expressed TCRB transcripts were what got sequenced. TCRdb keeps only in-frame clones here, not all; method: immunoSEQ multiplex PCR. The sample includes about 240,000 clones, 25% to 35% seen only once; the top ten take roughly 4%. Overall study findings and caveats: Patients with type 1 diabetes showed fewer VDJ junction insertions and more deletions.

J is TRBJ1-2 and V is TRBV30, with no clear D. This sequence was found in a man aged 30-40 years in good health. Material for sequencing was central memory CD4+ T cells from blood. CDR3 sequence reads: CACAPLFF. DNA of the CDR3: TGTGCCTGCGCCCCTCTCTTCTTC.